These 8 T cell receptor beta chains were all obtained from the same sample, sequenced in a study of blood T cell repertoires in COVID-19. Some clones are missing from TCRdb's copy, which holds only in-frame ones; the method was immunoSEQ multiplex PCR. The sample holds roughly 400,000 clones; just over 90% are singletons and the top ten take about 0.78%. The sequencing sample was made of PBMCs or T cells enriched from blood (not recorded which). The receptors originated from a woman between 40 and 55 years old who had been exposed to COVID-19.

This clone was recorded only once. The genes are TRBV19 and TRBJ1-5, with D tentatively TRBD1 (6 bases). The CDR3 has 17 amino acids. CDR1 is LNHDA, CDR2 SQIVND, per germline (reference sequence). The V and J ends lost 5 bases and 0 bases respectively, with 17 bases between them. The CDR3 DNA reads as TGTGCCAGTAGTCAACAGGGTTCCCTGAATAGCAATCAGCCCCAGCATTTT. The encoded protein is CASSQQGSLNSNQPQHF.

The genes are TRBV2 and TRBJ2-7; TRBD2 might be the D (5 bases). Germline values: CDR1 SNHLY, CDR2 FYNNEI. The CDR3 runs 12 residues. Trimming left V 5 bases short and J 7 bases short, with 12 bases between. This CDR3 reads CASSQSSGEQYF. CDR3 in DNA: TGTGCCAGCAGTCAAAGCTCGGGAGAGCAGTACTTC.

The rearrangement links TRBV18 to TRBJ2-3; perhaps TRBD1 as D (5 bases). V was clipped by 6 bases and J by 3 bases, with 16 bases between them. Germline-derived CDR1 and CDR2 are KGHSH and LQKENI. CDR3 length: 15 residues. The CDR3 DNA reads TGTGCCAGCTCTGCCCAAAGGACAAAAACAGATACGCAGTATTTT. Amino acid sequence: CASSAQRTKTDTQYF.

CDR3 sequence: CASSLLGREGGYTF. CDR3 bases: TGCGCCAGCAGCTTGCTCGGCCGGGAGGGTGGCTACACCTTC. The rearrangement links TRBV5-1 to TRBJ1-2; D is undetermined. Per germline, CDR1 SGHRS and CDR2 YFSETQ. The germline V and J ends were trimmed by 1 base and 7 bases, with 14 bases remaining between them. CDR3 size: 14 residues.

This clone was seen a handful of times. The chain uses TRBV7-9 and TRBJ1-4; D uncertain. V gave up 2 bases and J gave up 0 bases, with 7 bases separating them. Germline-derived CDR1 and CDR2 are SEHNR and FQNEAQ (reference sequence). The CDR3 is 15 amino acids. The CDR3 nucleotides are TGTGCCAGCAGCTTATTTCAGACAACTAATGAAAAACTGTTTTTT. Its protein is CASSLFQTTNEKLFF.

This chain links TRBV2 with TRBJ2-1, with 9 bases matching TRBD2. J gave up 3 bases and V 5 bases, and 5 bases lay outside the gene matches. Germline assignment: CDR1 SNHLY and CDR2 FYNNEI. The CDR3 contains 15 residues. The chain's CDR3 is CASSFSGGNYNEQFF. The CDR3 region has the DNA TGTGCCAGCAGTTTTAGCGGGGGTAACTACAATGAGCAGTTCTTC.

The V call is TRBV7-3, the J call TRBJ2-3, with 14 bases aligning to TRBD2. Per germline, CDR1 SGHTA and CDR2 FQGTGA. CDR3 length: 15 residues. V dropped 5 bases and J dropped 10; count of bases not matched to a gene: 8. CDR3: CASSAGLAGAMPQYF. DNA for the CDR3: TGTGCCAGCAGCGCGGGACTAGCGGGAGCTATGCCGCAGTATTTT.

The rearrangement links TRBV3-1 (or the pseudogene TRBV3-2) to TRBJ2-1; 11 positions match TRBD2. Germline V gives CDR1 LGHDT, CDR2 YNNKEL (reference sequence). Trimming removed 4 bases from V and 3 bases from J; junction bases left unmatched: 2. The CDR3 runs 15 residues. The CDR3 is CASSRGTSGYNEQFF. The CDR3, as DNA: TGTGCCAGCAGCCGTGGGACTAGCGGCTACAATGAGCAGTTCTTC.